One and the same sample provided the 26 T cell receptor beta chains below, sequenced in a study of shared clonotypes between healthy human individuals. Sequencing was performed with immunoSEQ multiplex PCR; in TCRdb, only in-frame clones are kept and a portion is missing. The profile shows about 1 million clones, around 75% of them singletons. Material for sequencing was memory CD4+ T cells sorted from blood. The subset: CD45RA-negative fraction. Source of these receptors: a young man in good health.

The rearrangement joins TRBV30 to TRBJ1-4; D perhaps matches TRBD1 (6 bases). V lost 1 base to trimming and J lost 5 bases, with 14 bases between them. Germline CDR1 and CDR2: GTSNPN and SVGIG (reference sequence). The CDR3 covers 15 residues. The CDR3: CAWSGLTGGNEKLFF. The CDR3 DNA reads TGTGCCTGGAGTGGCCTGACAGGAGGAAATGAAAAACTGTTTTTT.

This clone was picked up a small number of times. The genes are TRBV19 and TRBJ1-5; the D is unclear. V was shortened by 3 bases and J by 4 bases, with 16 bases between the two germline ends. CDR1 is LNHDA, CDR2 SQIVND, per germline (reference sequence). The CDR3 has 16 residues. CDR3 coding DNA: TGTGCCAGTAGTATTAAGCCGAGAGGGCTGAATCAGCCCCAGCATTTT. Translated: CASSIKPRGLNQPQHF.

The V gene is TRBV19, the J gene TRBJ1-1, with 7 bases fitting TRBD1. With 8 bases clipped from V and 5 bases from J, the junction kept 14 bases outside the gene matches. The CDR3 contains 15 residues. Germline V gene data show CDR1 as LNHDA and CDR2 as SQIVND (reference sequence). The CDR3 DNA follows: TGTGCCAGTTTACCAGGGGGAATAATGGGGACTGAAGCTTTCTTT. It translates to CASLPGGIMGTEAFF.

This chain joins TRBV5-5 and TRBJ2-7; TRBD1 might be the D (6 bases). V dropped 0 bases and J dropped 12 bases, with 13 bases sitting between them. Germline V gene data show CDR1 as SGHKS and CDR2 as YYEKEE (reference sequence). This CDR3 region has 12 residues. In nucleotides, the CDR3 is TGTGCCAGCAGCTTGGAAGTCCAGGGGAGGTACTTC. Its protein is CASSLEVQGRYF.

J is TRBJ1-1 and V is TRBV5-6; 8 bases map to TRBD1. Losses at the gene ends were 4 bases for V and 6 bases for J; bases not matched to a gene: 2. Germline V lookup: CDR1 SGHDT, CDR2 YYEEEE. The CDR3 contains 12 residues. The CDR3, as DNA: TGTGCCAGCAGCCGACAGGGGCCTGAAGCTTTCTTT. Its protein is CASSRQGPEAFF. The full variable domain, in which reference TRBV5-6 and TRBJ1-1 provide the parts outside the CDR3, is DAGVTQSPTHLIKTRGQQVTLRCSPKSGHDTVSWYQQALGQGPQFIFQYYEEEERQRGNFPDRFSGHQFPNYSSELNVNALLLGDSALYLCASSRQGPEAFFGQGTRLTVV.

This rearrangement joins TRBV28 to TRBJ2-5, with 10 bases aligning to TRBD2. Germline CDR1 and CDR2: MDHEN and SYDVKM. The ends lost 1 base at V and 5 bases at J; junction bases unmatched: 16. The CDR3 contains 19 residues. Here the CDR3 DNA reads TGTGCCAGCAGTTTATCCAGCGGGAGGGCCGCATTTCGCGGCGAGACCCAGTACTTC. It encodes CASSLSSGRAAFRGETQYF.

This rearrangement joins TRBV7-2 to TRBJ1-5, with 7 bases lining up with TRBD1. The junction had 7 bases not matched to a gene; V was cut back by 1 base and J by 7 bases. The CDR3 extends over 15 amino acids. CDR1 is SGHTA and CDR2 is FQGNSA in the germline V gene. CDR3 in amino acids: CASSLDRQGGQPQHF. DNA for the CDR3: TGTGCCAGCAGCTTAGATAGACAGGGAGGACAGCCCCAGCATTTT.

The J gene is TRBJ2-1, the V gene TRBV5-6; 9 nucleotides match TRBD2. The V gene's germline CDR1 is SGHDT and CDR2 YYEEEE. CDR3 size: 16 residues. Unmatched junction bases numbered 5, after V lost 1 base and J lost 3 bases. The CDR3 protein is CASSLLLLAGYNEQFF. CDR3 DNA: TGTGCCAGCAGCTTGCTGTTACTAGCGGGCTACAATGAGCAGTTCTTC. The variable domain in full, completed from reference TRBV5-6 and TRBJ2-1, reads DAGVTQSPTHLIKTRGQQVTLRCSPKSGHDTVSWYQQALGQGPQFIFQYYEEEERQRGNFPDRFSGHQFPNYSSELNVNALLLGDSALYLCASSLLLLAGYNEQFFGPGTRLTVL.

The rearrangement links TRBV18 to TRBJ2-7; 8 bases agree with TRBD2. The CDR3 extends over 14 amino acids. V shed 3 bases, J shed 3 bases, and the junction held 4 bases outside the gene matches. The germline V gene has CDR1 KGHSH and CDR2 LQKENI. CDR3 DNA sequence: TGTGCCAGCTCACCGGGACTAGGGTACTACGAGCAGTACTTC. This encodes CASSPGLGYYEQYF.

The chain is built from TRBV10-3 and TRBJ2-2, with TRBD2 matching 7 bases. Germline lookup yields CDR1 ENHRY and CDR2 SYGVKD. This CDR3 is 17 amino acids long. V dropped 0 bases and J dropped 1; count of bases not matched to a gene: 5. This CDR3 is CAISESVASGNTGELFF. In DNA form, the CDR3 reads TGTGCCATCAGTGAGTCGGTGGCTAGCGGGAACACCGGGGAGCTGTTTTTT.

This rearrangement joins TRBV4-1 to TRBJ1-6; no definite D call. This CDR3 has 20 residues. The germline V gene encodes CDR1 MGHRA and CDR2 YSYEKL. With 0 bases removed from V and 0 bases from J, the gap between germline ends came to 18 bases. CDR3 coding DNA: TGCGCCAGCAGCCAAGATCCCCCGTCAGGATTATACTCCTATAATTCACCCCTCCACTTT. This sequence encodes CASSQDPPSGLYSYNSPLHF.

The CDR3 DNA reads TGTGCCAGCAGTTTAACCACTAGCGGGGGGGGAGATACGCAGTATTTT. It translates to CASSLTTSGGGDTQYF. The V and J genes are TRBV2 and TRBJ2-3, with 13 positions matching TRBD2. J gave up 5 bases and V 5 bases, and 7 bases lay outside the gene matches. The CDR3 length is 16 residues. Germline V gene data show CDR1 as SNHLY and CDR2 as FYNNEI.

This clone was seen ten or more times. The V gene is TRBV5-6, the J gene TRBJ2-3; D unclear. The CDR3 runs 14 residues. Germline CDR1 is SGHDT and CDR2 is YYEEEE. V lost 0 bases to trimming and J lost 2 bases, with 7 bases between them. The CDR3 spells CASSLGLHTDTQYF. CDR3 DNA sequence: TGTGCCAGCAGCTTGGGGCTACACACAGATACGCAGTATTTT.

CDR3 region: CASSPLGVDLGSYTGELFF. As DNA, the CDR3 is TGTGCCAGCTCACCACTGGGTGTGGATTTGGGGTCTTACACCGGGGAGCTGTTTTTT. The chain employs TRBV18 and TRBJ2-2, with no clear D. Trimming cost V 1 base and J 3 bases, with 21 bases left between them. Germline CDR1 reads KGHSH; CDR2 reads LQKENI. There are 19 residues in the CDR3.

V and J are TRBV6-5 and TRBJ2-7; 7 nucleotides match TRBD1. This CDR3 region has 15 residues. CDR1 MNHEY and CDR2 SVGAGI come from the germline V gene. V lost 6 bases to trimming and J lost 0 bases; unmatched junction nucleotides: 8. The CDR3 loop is CASSRRDRGSYEQYF. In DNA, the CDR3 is TGTGCCAGCAGCCGCCGGGACAGAGGCTCCTACGAGCAGTACTTC.

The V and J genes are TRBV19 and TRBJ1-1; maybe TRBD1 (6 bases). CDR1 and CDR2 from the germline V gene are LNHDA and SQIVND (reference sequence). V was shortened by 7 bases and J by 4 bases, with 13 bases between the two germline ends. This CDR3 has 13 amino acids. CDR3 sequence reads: CASTLTGTTEAFF. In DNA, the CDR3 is TGTGCCAGTACCCTGACAGGAACCACTGAAGCTTTCTTT.

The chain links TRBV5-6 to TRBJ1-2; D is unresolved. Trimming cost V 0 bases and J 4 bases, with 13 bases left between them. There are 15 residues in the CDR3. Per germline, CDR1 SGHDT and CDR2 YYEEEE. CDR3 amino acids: CASSLELRNTYGYTF. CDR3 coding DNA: TGTGCCAGCAGCTTGGAACTGCGCAACACCTATGGCTACACCTTC.

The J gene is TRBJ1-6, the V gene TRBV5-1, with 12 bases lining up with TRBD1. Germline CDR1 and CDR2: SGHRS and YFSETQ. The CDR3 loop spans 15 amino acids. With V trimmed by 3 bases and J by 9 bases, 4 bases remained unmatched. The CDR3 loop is CASSSRDRGPSPLHF. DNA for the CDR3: TGCGCCAGCAGCTCCCGGGACAGGGGGCCTTCACCCCTCCACTTT.

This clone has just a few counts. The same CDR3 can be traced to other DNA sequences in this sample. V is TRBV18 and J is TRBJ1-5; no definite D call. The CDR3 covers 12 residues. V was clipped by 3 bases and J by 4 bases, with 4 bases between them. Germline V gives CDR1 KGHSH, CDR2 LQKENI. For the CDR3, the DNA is TGTGCCAGCTCACCCCCGAATCAGCCCCAGCATTTT. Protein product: CASSPPNQPQHF.

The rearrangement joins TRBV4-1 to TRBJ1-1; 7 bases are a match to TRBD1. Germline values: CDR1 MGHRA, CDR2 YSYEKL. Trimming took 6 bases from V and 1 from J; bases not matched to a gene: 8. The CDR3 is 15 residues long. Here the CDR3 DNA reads TGCGCCAGCAGACCAGGGGGATCATCGAACACTGAAGCTTTCTTT. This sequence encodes CASRPGGSSNTEAFF.

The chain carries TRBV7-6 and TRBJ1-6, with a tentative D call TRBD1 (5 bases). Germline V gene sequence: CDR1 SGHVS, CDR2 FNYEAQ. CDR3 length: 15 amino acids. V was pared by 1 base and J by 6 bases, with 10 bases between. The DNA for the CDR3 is TGTGCCAGCAGCTTAGAGCGGGGGGGTAATTCACCCCTCCACTTT. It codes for CASSLERGGNSPLHF.

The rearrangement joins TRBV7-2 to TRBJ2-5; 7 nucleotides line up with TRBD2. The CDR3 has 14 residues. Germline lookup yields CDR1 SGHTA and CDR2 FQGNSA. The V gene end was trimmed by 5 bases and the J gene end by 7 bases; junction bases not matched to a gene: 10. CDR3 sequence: CASSISGAGGTQYF. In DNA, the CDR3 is TGTGCCAGCAGCATAAGCGGGGCCGGTGGGACCCAGTACTTC.

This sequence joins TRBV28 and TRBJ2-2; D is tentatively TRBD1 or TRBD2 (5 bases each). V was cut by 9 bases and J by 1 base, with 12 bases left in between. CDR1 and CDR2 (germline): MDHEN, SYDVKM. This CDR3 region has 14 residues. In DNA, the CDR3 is TGTGCCAGGGGACCGGGCAGGAACACCGGGGAGCTGTTTTTT. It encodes CARGPGRNTGELFF.

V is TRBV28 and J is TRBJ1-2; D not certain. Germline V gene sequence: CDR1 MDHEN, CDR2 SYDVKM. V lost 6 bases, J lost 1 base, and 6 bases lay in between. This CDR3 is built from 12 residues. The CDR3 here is CASRPLNYGYTF. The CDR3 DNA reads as TGTGCCAGCAGACCCCTTAACTATGGCTACACCTTC.

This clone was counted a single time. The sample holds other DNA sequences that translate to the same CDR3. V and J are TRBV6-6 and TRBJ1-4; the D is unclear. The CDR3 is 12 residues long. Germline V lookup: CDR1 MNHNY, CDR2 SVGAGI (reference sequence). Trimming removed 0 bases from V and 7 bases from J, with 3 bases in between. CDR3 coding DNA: TGTGCCAGCAGTTACTCGGGTGAAAAACTGTTTTTT. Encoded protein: CASSYSGEKLFF.

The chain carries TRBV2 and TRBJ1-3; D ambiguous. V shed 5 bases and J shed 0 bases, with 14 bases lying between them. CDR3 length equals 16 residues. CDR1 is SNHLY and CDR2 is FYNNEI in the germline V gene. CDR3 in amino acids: CASSSVRLNSGNTIYF. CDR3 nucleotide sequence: TGTGCCAGCAGTTCGGTTCGGCTCAACTCTGGAAACACCATATATTTT.